These T cell receptor beta chains were read from a single sample in a study of CD4 T cells in relation to SARS-CoV-2 and coronaviruses. The data were produced by immunoSEQ multiplex PCR, yet TCRdb's version contains in-frame clones alone and is incomplete. In the table there are some 44,000 clones, roughly 82% of which are singletons. Antigens of these TCRs are unknown. The material sequenced was naive CD4+ T cells from PBMCs, cultured in vitro. The source of these receptors is an adult with COVID-19. Each CDR3 is given with its conserved first and last residue. D genes are given only for firm matches.

d_call	v_call	j_call	cdr3_aa
TRBD2	TRBV3-1/TRBV3-2	TRBJ2-5	CASSQVSLAELQETQYF
TRBD2	TRBV7-8	TRBJ2-1	CASSPWGAGVSGEQFF
TRBD2	TRBV18	TRBJ2-1	CASSPSGIAYNEQFF
-	TRBV6-2/TRBV6-3	TRBJ1-1	CASSYVNTEAFF
-	TRBV12-3/TRBV12-4	TRBJ2-5	CASSPASKETQYF
TRBD2	TRBV4-3	TRBJ2-1	CASSRGLAVSNEQFF
TRBD2	TRBV2	TRBJ2-7	CASRLLAGGWEEQYF
-	TRBV10-3	TRBJ2-7	CAINSGTSYEQYF
-	TRBV4-2	TRBJ2-1	CASSQDRTTHNEQFF
TRBD2	TRBV18	TRBJ2-5	CASSPEAAGSETQYF
TRBD2	TRBV6-5	TRBJ2-3	CASSLAGGPDTQYF
-	TRBV18	TRBJ2-3	CASSLDRREGTQYF
TRBD1	TRBV7-9	TRBJ2-7	CASSFDRGIYEQYF
-	TRBV7-2	TRBJ2-5	CASSRPTQETQYF
-	TRBV7-8	TRBJ2-5	CASRLRFQETQYF
-	TRBV4-2	TRBJ2-5	CASSQEGGTLRTQYF
TRBD2	TRBV3-1/TRBV3-2	TRBJ2-3	CASSLRLAGGPGTDTQYF
-	TRBV6-5	TRBJ1-1	CASSPDGEAVTEAFF
-	TRBV5-1	TRBJ2-5	CASSLGQEETQYF
-	TRBV2	TRBJ2-5	CASSPGLGETQYF
TRBD1	TRBV7-2	TRBJ2-7	CASSGRDRPYEQYF
TRBD2	TRBV6-5	TRBJ2-1	CASSPGLAGTNEQFF
TRBD2	TRBV2	TRBJ2-3	CASRRRLAGEDTQYF
TRBD2	TRBV18	TRBJ2-7	CASSQLLAGGQNEQYF
TRBD2	TRBV7-8	TRBJ2-5	CASSLRLAGPETQYF
-	TRBV7-9	TRBJ2-5	CASSYGGAQETQYF
-	TRBV21-1	TRBJ2-3	CASSTPPGLAATSTDTQYF
-	TRBV18	TRBJ2-7	CASSPRAASYEQYF
-	TRBV2	TRBJ2-7	CASSGQDLGAYEQYF
TRBD1	TRBV6-5	TRBJ1-2	CASSYSSAGQNYGYTF
-	TRBV28	TRBJ2-5	CASRTATARARAETQYF
-	TRBV28	TRBJ2-2	CASRRVGNTGELFF
-	TRBV2	TRBJ2-5	CASSEGAEETQYF
-	TRBV7-9	TRBJ2-2	CASSLNAGPGELFF
TRBD2	TRBV2	TRBJ2-3	CASSRASGRWKGTDTQYF
-	TRBV12-3/TRBV12-4	TRBJ1-3	CASSFYSGNTIYF
TRBD1	TRBV5-1	TRBJ2-4	CASSNWGGQGNIQYF
-	TRBV6-1	TRBJ2-3	CASSEFPGSGSDTQYF
-	TRBV7-3	TRBJ2-1	CASSLMGGGLDNEQFF
-	TRBV5-4	TRBJ1-4	CASRSYSDCALNEKLFF
-	TRBV6-6	TRBJ1-6	CASSPQGWGQPSSYNSPLHF
TRBD2	TRBV3-1/TRBV3-2	TRBJ2-5	CASSQGTSVTQYF
TRBD1	TRBV30	TRBJ1-2	CAWTGTGALYGYTF
-	TRBV5-1	TRBJ2-1	CASSQFPVGSYNEQFF
TRBD1	TRBV30	TRBJ2-1	CAWGEGPGQIYNEQFF
TRBD2	TRBV15	TRBJ2-1	CATSSGSSYNEQFF
-	TRBV7-9	TRBJ2-7	CASSRLTGTAPHEQYF
-	TRBV14	TRBJ2-7	CASSQSSGTPNF
-	TRBV14	TRBJ1-6	CASSQDWAYNSPLHF
-	TRBV4-1	TRBJ1-4	CASSQIGGTNEKLFF
TRBD2	TRBV6-1	TRBJ2-1	CASSESLGLAGDPFF
TRBD2	TRBV7-3	TRBJ2-2	CASSPRTSGGINTGELFF